These 12 T cell receptor beta chains were sequenced from one sample in a study of human T cells and chemical hapten exposure. TCRdb reprocessed the RACE reads via MiXCR and lists one record per CDR3 protein. Found here are approximately 88,000 distinct CDR3 sequences, about an eighth of them singletons; the top ten hold around 5.8%. Stated time point: patch test 3, about 24 weeks after DPC sensitization. Treatment described: therapeutic diphenylcyclopropenone sensitization with weekly scalp DPC. The starting material was whole blood, obtained in connection with sensitization to the hapten diphenylcyclopropenone (DPC). The receptors come from a woman between 50 and 59 years old with alopecia areata. Some clones in this sample may be carry-over from other donors' samples.

The chain recombines TRBV20-1 with TRBJ1-3, with a possible D match to TRBD1 (6 bases). With 3 bases removed from V and 4 bases from J, the gap between germline ends came to 10 bases. Germline values: CDR1 DFQATT, CDR2 SNEGSKA (reference sequence). CDR3 length: 13 amino acids. The CDR3 coding sequence is TGCAGTGCTAGGTTTCAGGGGGGAAACACCATATATTTT. This sequence encodes CSARFQGGNTIYF.

This clonotype was observed a handful of times. J is TRBJ2-7 and V is TRBV2, with D possibly TRBD2 on 6 matching bases. The length of the CDR3 is 11 residues. The germline CDR1 and CDR2 sequences are SNHLY and FYNNEI. V dropped 8 bases and J dropped 2 bases, with 7 bases sitting between them. CDR3 DNA sequence: TGTGCCAGCGGGAGGACCTACGAGCAGTACTTC. Encoded protein: CASGRTYEQYF.

V gene TRBV29-1 combines with J gene TRBJ1-1; D unclear. The germline V gene has CDR1 SQVTM and CDR2 ANQGSEA. The CDR3 has 12 amino acids. Trimming stripped 7 bases from V and 5 bases from J, with 14 bases between. The CDR3 here is CSADRGETEAFF. CDR3 bases: TGCAGCGCTGACCGCGGGGAAACTGAAGCTTTCTTT.

The sample holds a few counts of this clonotype. The rearrangement links TRBV7-6 to TRBJ1-1; unclear D gene. There are 15 residues in the CDR3. The germline CDR1 and CDR2 sequences are SGHVS and FNYEAQ. The V and J ends lost 5 bases and 4 bases respectively, with 17 bases between them. CDR3 in DNA: TGTGCCAGCAGCCCGGCCCCAGGACTAAGCACTGAAGCTTTCTTT. Protein product: CASSPAPGLSTEAFF.

The table lists this clonotype with many counts. The rearrangement links TRBV29-1 to TRBJ2-1; D gene ambiguous. CDR3 length: 12 residues. Germline CDR1 is SQVTM and CDR2 is ANQGSEA. The V gene lost 2 bases and the J gene lost 8 bases, with 10 bases spanning the gap. The chain's CDR3 is CSVEHSSDEQFF. The CDR3 nucleotides are TGCAGCGTTGAACACTCGAGCGATGAGCAGTTCTTC.

Only a few counts were recorded for this clonotype. This chain connects TRBV5-1 to TRBJ2-7, with D possibly TRBD2 on 5 matching bases. The CDR3 loop spans 14 amino acids. V shed 2 bases and J shed 5 bases, with 14 bases lying between them. Germline loops: CDR1 SGHRS, CDR2 YFSETQ. The CDR3 protein is CASSFGPPGNEQYF. The CDR3 nucleotides are TGCGCCAGCAGCTTTGGTCCGCCGGGGAACGAGCAGTACTTC.

Many counts were recorded for this clonotype. The chain recombines TRBV6-2 or TRBV6-3 with TRBJ2-2; D perhaps matches TRBD1 (5 bases). Between the trimmed V and J ends, which lost 7 bases and 1 base, there was a span of 10 bases. This CDR3 is built from 14 residues. The V gene's germline CDR1 is MNHEY and CDR2 SVGEGT. CDR3 in DNA: TGTGCCAGCATCCCCGACAGGAACACCGGGGAGCTGTTTTTT. Translating gives CASIPDRNTGELFF.

This sequence joins TRBV12-3 or TRBV12-4 and TRBJ1-2; no clear D. Trimming pared 6 bases from V and 3 bases from J, leaving 11 bases between. The CDR3 loop spans 13 amino acids. CDR3 protein: CASRMGTHYGYTF. The CDR3 region has the DNA TGTGCCAGCAGGATGGGCACCCACTATGGCTACACCTTC.

The V and J genes are TRBV18 and TRBJ2-3; 11 nucleotides line up with TRBD1. This CDR3 comprises 15 residues. With 3 bases clipped from V and 6 bases from J, the junction kept 5 bases outside the gene matches. Germline assignment: CDR1 KGHSH and CDR2 LQKENI. Here the CDR3 DNA reads TGTGCCAGCTCACCTGGACAGGGGGCGTTGGATACGCAGTATTTT. Its protein product is CASSPGQGALDTQYF.

This clonotype appeared a few times. The genes are TRBV10-3 and TRBJ2-3; D might be TRBD1 or TRBD2, each matching 5 bases. Trimming took 8 bases from V and 6 from J, leaving 12 bases between them. The length of the CDR3 is 12 residues. The germline V gene has CDR1 ENHRY and CDR2 SYGVKD. Here the CDR3 DNA reads TGTGCCATCGGGACGTTCGTTGATACGCAGTATTTT. Translation gives CAIGTFVDTQYF.

This clonotype appeared a few times. The rearrangement joins TRBV5-1 to TRBJ2-1; the D gene is possibly TRBD2 (6 bases). From germline, CDR1 is SGHRS and CDR2 YFSETQ. V gave up 0 bases and J gave up 0 bases, with 10 bases separating them. The CDR3 is 16 amino acids. The CDR3 here is CASSLDGTHSYNEQFF. The CDR3, as DNA: TGCGCCAGCAGCTTGGACGGGACTCACTCCTACAATGAGCAGTTCTTC.

V is TRBV12-3 or TRBV12-4 and J is TRBJ2-2; D call uncertain. The ends were cut back, 1 base at V and 4 bases at J, with 4 bases in the middle. The CDR3 loop spans 13 amino acids. The DNA for the CDR3 is TGTGCCAGCAGTTTAGTGCTCACCGGGGAGCTGTTTTTT. The encoded protein is CASSLVLTGELFF.